A single sample is the source of the 17 T cell receptor beta chains below, sequenced in a study of shared clonotypes between healthy human individuals. Assay: immunoSEQ multiplex PCR; the TCRdb copy retains only in-frame clones and omits some. This sample has over a million clones; about 84% occur once, and the top ten carry 0.52%. The specimen sequenced was memory CD4+ T cells from PBMCs. The subset denotes: CD45RA-negative fraction. These receptors were obtained from a man younger than 35 in good health. Some clones in this sample may be carry-over from other donors' samples.

The V gene is TRBV7-3, the J gene TRBJ2-2; TRBD2 aligns across 11 bases. V was clipped by 8 bases and J by 3 bases; unmatched bases: 17. CDR3 length: 19 residues. The germline V gene encodes CDR1 SGHTA and CDR2 FQGTGA. This chain's CDR3 is CASSLSGTSGAGDTGELFF. CDR3 bases: TGTGCCAGCTCTCTTTCCGGGACTAGCGGCGCCGGGGACACCGGGGAGCTGTTTTTT.

The chain employs TRBV7-3 and TRBJ2-1; maybe TRBD1 (5 bases). Germline CDR1 SGHTA, CDR2 FQGTGA. Trimming cost V 2 bases and J 7 bases, with 18 bases left between them. The CDR3 has 16 residues. CDR3: CASSLASQGTRNEQFF. The DNA of the CDR3 is TGTGCCAGCAGCTTAGCGTCCCAGGGAACGAGGAATGAGCAGTTCTTC.

V is TRBV9 and J is TRBJ1-1, with D unclear. CDR3 length equals 13 residues. Per germline, CDR1 SGDLS and CDR2 YYNGEE. V was trimmed by 0 bases and J by 3 bases, leaving 6 bases between them. The CDR3 spells CASSVELDTEAFF. In nucleotides, the CDR3 is TGTGCCAGCAGCGTAGAATTGGACACTGAAGCTTTCTTT.

The chain has TRBV7-2 and TRBJ2-2, with a weak D call TRBD1 (7 bases). With 6 bases removed from V and 3 bases from J, the gap between germline ends came to 14 bases. The CDR3 spans 15 residues. Germline CDR1 and CDR2: SGHTA and FQGNSA. The CDR3 DNA sequence: TGTGCCAGCAGATACAGGGGAGGTTACACCGGGGAGCTGTTTTTT. Amino acid sequence: CASRYRGGYTGELFF.

Only one count was recorded for this clone. The gene calls are TRBV10-3 and TRBJ1-2; D uncertain. The germline V gene has CDR1 ENHRY and CDR2 SYGVKD. The CDR3 loop spans 12 amino acids. V was cut by 8 bases and J by 2 bases, with 9 bases left in between. The CDR3 DNA sequence: TGTGCCATCGGACGGACGAACTATGGCTACACCTTC. Its protein product is CAIGRTNYGYTF.

The chain carries TRBV5-1 and TRBJ1-3; 8 bases are a match to TRBD1. Looked up from germline, CDR1 is SGHRS and CDR2 is YFSETQ. The CDR3 length is 13 residues. V lost 6 bases and J lost 3; bases outside the gene matches: 2. The CDR3 spells CASTGQGGNTIYF. Here the CDR3 DNA reads TGCGCCAGCACCGGACAGGGTGGAAACACCATATATTTT.

This rearrangement joins TRBV28 to TRBJ2-7; no clear D. This CDR3 comprises 13 residues. With 1 base removed from V and 7 bases from J, the gap between germline ends came to 11 bases. Germline CDR1 and CDR2: MDHEN and SYDVKM. The DNA for the CDR3 is TGTGCCAGCAGTTTATTAGCTGGACCTGAGCAGTACTTC. Translating gives CASSLLAGPEQYF.

A few counts support this clone. The chain links TRBV21-1 to TRBJ1-2. TRBV21-1 is tagged as a pseudogene. The CDR3 covers 14 residues. CDR3: CASSKDKPNYGYTF. DNA of the CDR3: TGTGCCAGCAGCAAAGATAAACCTAACTATGGCTACACCTTC.

The sample holds one count of this clone. The chain links TRBV6-6 to TRBJ1-3, with D uncertain. This CDR3 contains 16 residues. Germline V gives CDR1 MNHNY, CDR2 SVGAGI (reference sequence). The V gene lost 2 bases and the J gene lost 0 bases, with 11 bases spanning the gap. CDR3 DNA: TGTGCCAGCAGTTACGTACAGAAAAGCTCTGGAAACACCATATATTTT. Its protein is CASSYVQKSSGNTIYF.

This rearrangement joins TRBV7-9 to TRBJ1-2, with 12 bases fitting TRBD1. From germline, CDR1 is SEHNR and CDR2 FQNEAQ (reference sequence). This CDR3 is 15 amino acids long. V was clipped by 3 bases and J by 4 bases; unmatched bases: 3. CDR3 protein: CASSLGQGAGYGYTF. The CDR3 region has the DNA TGTGCCAGCAGCTTGGGACAGGGGGCGGGCTATGGCTACACCTTC.

V usage is TRBV7-2 and J usage is TRBJ2-6; possible D gene TRBD1, 5 bases. Trimming pared 3 bases from V and 1 base from J, leaving 7 bases between. The CDR3 is 15 amino acids. The V gene's germline CDR1 is SGHTA and CDR2 FQGNSA. CDR3 protein: CASSFQGSGANVLTF. In nucleotides, the CDR3 is TGTGCCAGCAGCTTTCAGGGTTCTGGGGCCAACGTCCTGACTTTC.

The chain joins TRBV27 to TRBJ1-2, with D tentatively TRBD1 (5 bases). Trimming took 2 bases from V and 4 from J, leaving 17 bases between them. The CDR3 loop spans 16 amino acids. Germline V gene sequence: CDR1 MNHEY, CDR2 SMNVEV (reference sequence). The CDR3 nucleotides read TGTGCCAGCAGTTTAGTGGAAGGGGCGGATAGCTATGGCTACACCTTC. The encoded protein is CASSLVEGADSYGYTF.

V and J are TRBV7-2 and TRBJ1-4, with 10 nucleotides matching TRBD1. CDR3 length: 14 amino acids. Trimming removed 2 bases from V and 7 bases from J; junction bases left unmatched: 1. Germline V gives CDR1 SGHTA, CDR2 FQGNSA. In nucleotides, the CDR3 is TGTGCCAGCAGCTTAAGGACAGGGGGTGAAAAACTGTTTTTT. Translated, it gives CASSLRTGGEKLFF.

Concerning this clone: Given the absence of the conserved phenylalanine or tryptophan at the CDR3 end, a read error is likely. The V gene is TRBV2, the J gene TRBJ1-1; D call uncertain. Germline-derived CDR1 and CDR2 are SNHLY and FYNNEI. V lost 3 bases and J 3 bases, leaving 8 bases between the germline ends. This CDR3 contains 13 residues. The CDR3, as DNA: TGTGCCAGCAGTGATGAGGTAGACACTGAAGCTTTCCTT. Amino acids: CASSDEVDTEAFL.

Only a few counts were recorded for this clone. The chain carries TRBV7-9 and TRBJ2-1; 7 positions agree with TRBD2. With V trimmed by 5 bases and J by 8 bases, 9 bases remained unmatched. This CDR3 has 14 amino acids. CDR1 and CDR2 from the germline V gene are SEHNR and FQNEAQ (reference sequence). The CDR3 DNA follows: TGTGCCAGCAGCCGAGGACTAGTGACTGATGAGCAGTTCTTC. Residues: CASSRGLVTDEQFF.

The chain's CDR3 is CASSFGSITDTQYF. The CDR3 region has the DNA TGTGCCAGCAGCTTCGGGTCGATCACAGATACGCAGTATTTT. The V call is TRBV5-6, the J call TRBJ2-3; D is unclear. The CDR3 totals 14 residues. V was clipped by 2 bases and J by 2 bases, with 9 bases between them. CDR1 is SGHDT and CDR2 is YYEEEE in the germline V gene. The full variable domain, with the rest looked up from reference TRBV5-6 and TRBJ2-3, is DAGVTQSPTHLIKTRGQQVTLRCSPKSGHDTVSWYQQALGQGPQFIFQYYEEEERQRGNFPDRFSGHQFPNYSSELNVNALLLGDSALYLCASSFGSITDTQYFGPGTRLTVL.

This clone was seen a handful of times. This chain links TRBV19 with TRBJ2-1; D unclear. Germline CDR1 and CDR2: LNHDA and SQIVND (reference sequence). The V and J ends lost 3 bases and 6 bases respectively, with 3 bases between them. The CDR3 runs 11 residues. CDR3 loop: CASSIGNEQFF. In DNA, the CDR3 is TGTGCCAGTAGTATCGGCAATGAGCAGTTCTTC.